The sequence of this TCR beta chain was determined in a study of shared clonotypes between healthy human individuals. General study findings and limits: In contrast to clonotypes shared by all four donors, non-shared clonotypes had lower generation probabilities.

The data were produced by immunoSEQ multiplex PCR, yet TCRdb's version contains in-frame clones alone and is incomplete. The sample has about 1.1 million clones, 78% seen once. This clone was counted a single time. The antigen is not known. The CDR3 runs to 15 residues. Germline values: CDR1 SGHVS, CDR2 FNYEAQ. V trimming: 3 bases; J trimming: 4 bases; junction bases outside the gene matches: 8. The sequence was collected from a man between 18 and 29 years old in good health. Some clones in this sample may be carry-over from other donors' samples. This rearrangement joins TRBV7-6 to TRBJ2-5, with 7 bases identical to TRBD2. Sequencing input: memory CD4+ T cells from PBMCs. Subset noted: CD45RA-negative fraction. CDR3: CASSFRGVGLETQYF. DNA of the CDR3: TGTGCCAGCAGCTTCCGGGGGGTGGGTTTAGAGACCCAGTACTTC.